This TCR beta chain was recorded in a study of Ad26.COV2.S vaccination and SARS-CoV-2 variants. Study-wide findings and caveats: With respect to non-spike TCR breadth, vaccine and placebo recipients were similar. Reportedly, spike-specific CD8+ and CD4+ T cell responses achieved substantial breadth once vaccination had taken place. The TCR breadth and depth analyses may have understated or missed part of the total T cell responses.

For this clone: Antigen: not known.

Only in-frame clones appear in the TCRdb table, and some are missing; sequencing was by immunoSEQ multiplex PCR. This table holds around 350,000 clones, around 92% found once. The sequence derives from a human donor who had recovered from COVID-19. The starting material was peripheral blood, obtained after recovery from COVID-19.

In DNA form, the CDR3 reads TGTGCCAGCAGTCGAGACCGGGATAACGAAAAACTGTTTTTT. Its protein product is CASSRDRDNEKLFF. The chain uses TRBV6-5 and TRBJ1-4, with D hard to call. This CDR3 has 14 amino acids. Germline V gene sequence: CDR1 MNHEY, CDR2 SVGAGI. The V gene lost 5 bases and the J gene lost 8 bases, with 15 bases spanning the gap.